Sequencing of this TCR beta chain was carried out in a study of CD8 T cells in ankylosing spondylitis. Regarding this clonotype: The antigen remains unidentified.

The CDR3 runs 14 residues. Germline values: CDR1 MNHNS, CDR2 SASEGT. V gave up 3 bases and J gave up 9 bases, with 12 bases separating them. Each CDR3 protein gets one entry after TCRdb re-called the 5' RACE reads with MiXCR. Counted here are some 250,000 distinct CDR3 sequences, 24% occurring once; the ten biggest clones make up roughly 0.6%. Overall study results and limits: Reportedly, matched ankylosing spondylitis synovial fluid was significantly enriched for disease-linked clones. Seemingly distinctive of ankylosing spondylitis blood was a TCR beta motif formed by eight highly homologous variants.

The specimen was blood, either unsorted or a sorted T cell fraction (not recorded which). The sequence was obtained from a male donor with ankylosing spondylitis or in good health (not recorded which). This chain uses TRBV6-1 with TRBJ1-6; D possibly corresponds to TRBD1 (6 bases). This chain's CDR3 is CASSDWGRRSPLHF. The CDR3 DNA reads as TGTGCCAGCAGTGACTGGGGGCGACGTTCACCCCTCCACTTT.